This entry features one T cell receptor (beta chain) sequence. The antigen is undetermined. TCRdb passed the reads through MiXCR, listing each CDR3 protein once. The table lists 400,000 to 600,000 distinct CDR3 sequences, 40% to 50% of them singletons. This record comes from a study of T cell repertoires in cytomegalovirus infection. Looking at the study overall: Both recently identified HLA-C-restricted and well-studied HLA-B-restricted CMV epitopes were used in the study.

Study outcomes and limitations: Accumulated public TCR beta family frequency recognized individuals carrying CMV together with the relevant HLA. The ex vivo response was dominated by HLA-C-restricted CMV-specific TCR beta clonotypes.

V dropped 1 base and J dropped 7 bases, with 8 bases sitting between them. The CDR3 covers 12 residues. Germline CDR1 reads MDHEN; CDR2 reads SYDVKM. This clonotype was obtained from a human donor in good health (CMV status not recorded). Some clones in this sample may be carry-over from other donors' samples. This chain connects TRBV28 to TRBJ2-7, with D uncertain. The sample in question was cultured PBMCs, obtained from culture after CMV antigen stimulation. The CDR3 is CASSLFGSEQYF. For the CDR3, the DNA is TGTGCCAGCAGTTTATTCGGATCGGAGCAGTACTTC.